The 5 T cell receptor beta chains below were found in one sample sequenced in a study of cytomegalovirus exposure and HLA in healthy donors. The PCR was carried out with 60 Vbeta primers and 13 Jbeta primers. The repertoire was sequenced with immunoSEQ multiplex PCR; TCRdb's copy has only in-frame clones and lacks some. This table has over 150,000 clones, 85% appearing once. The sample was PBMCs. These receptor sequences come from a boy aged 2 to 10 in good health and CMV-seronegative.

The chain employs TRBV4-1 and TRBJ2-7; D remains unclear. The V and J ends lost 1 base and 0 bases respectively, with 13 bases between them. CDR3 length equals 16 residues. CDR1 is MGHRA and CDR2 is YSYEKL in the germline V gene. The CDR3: CASSQGEGAPSYEQYF. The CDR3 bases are TGCGCCAGCAGCCAAGGTGAAGGAGCTCCCTCCTACGAGCAGTACTTC.

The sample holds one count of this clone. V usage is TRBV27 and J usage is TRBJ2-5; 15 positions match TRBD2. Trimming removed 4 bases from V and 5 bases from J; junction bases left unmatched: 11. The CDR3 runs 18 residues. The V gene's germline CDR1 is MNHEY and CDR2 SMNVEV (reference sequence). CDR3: CASSSLITGTSGGETQYF. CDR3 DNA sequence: TGTGCCAGCAGTTCCTTAATTACCGGGACTAGCGGGGGGGAGACCCAGTACTTC.

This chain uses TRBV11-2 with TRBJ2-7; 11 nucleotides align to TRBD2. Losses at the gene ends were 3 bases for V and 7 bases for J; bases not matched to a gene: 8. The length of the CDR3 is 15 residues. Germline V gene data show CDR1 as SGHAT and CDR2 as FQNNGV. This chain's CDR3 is CASSFLSGRAGEQYF. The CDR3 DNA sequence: TGTGCCAGCAGCTTCCTTAGCGGGAGGGCTGGGGAGCAGTACTTC.

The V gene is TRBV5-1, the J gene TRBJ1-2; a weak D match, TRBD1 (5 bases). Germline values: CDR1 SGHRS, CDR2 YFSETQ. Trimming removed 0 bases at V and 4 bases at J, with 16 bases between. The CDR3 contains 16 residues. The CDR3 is CASSLAGGTETYGYTF. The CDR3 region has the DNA TGCGCCAGCAGCTTGGCTGGGGGGACGGAGACCTATGGCTACACCTTC.

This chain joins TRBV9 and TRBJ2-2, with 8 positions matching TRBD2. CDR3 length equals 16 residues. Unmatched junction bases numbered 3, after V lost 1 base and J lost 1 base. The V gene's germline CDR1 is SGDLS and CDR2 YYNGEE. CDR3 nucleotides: TGTGCCAGCAGCGTAACCCTAGCGGGGAACACCGGGGAGCTGTTTTTT. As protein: CASSVTLAGNTGELFF.